A single sample is the source of the 29 T cell receptor beta chains below, sequenced in a study of T-cell memory formation after mild COVID-19. In TCRdb, the 5' RACE reads were re-called with MiXCR into one record per CDR3 protein. The sample records roughly 260,000 distinct CDR3 sequences, less than 20% being singletons. The sample taken for sequencing was PBMCs or a T cell subset sorted from them (not recorded which). The receptors here all came from a young man who had mild COVID-19 (a few samples of this study predate the infection). Cell type and time point are not known.

CDR3 coding DNA: TGTGCCAGCAGACTTAACAGGGGGGTCAAAACCGGGGAGCTGTTTTTT. Translation: CASRLNRGVKTGELFF. The chain combines TRBV7-8 with TRBJ2-2; TRBD1 agrees at 8 bases. The V gene end was trimmed by 6 bases and the J gene end by 5 bases; junction bases not matched to a gene: 11. CDR1 and CDR2 (germline): SGHVS, FQNEAQ. This CDR3 is 16 amino acids long.

This rearrangement joins TRBV2 to TRBJ2-1, with 11 bases fitting TRBD1. The V gene end was trimmed by 7 bases and the J gene end by 7 bases; junction bases not matched to a gene: 3. The CDR3 consists of 13 residues. Germline V CDR1 and CDR2: SNHLY, FYNNEI. Written as DNA, the CDR3 is TGTGCCAGCACGGGGGACAGGGGGAATGAGCAGTTCTTC. It encodes CASTGDRGNEQFF.

This clonotype was counted a few times. The V and J genes are TRBV5-6 and TRBJ2-5, with 12 bases lining up with TRBD2. Losses at the gene ends were 4 bases for V and 0 bases for J; bases not matched to a gene: 7. CDR3 length equals 17 residues. Germline loops: CDR1 SGHDT, CDR2 YYEEEE. The CDR3 region is CASSRRTSGVYQETQYF. In nucleotides, the CDR3 is TGTGCCAGCAGCCGAAGGACTAGCGGGGTCTACCAAGAGACCCAGTACTTC. The full variable domain, completed using reference TRBV5-6 and TRBJ2-5, is DAGVTQSPTHLIKTRGQQVTLRCSPKSGHDTVSWYQQALGQGPQFIFQYYEEEERQRGNFPDRFSGHQFPNYSSELNVNALLLGDSALYLCASSRRTSGVYQETQYFGPGTRLLVL.

The sample holds a few counts of this clonotype. One end of the junction fails to match germline, which may point to a read error. This chain connects TRBV2 to TRBJ1-5, with unresolved D. This CDR3 has 14 amino acids. Germline V gene data show CDR1 as SNHLY and CDR2 as FYNNEI. The CDR3 spells CASREGLSNQPQHF. DNA for the CDR3: TGTGCCAGCAGGGAAGGACTGAGCAATCAGCCCCAGCATTTT.

This clonotype came up many times. The gene calls are TRBV7-9 and TRBJ2-7; D remains ambiguous. V lost 1 base, J lost 2 bases, and 9 bases lay in between. There are 14 residues in the CDR3. Looked up from germline, CDR1 is SEHNR and CDR2 is FQNEAQ (reference sequence). The CDR3 region has the DNA TGTGCCAGCAGCTTAGATCTGGCCCCCTACGAGCAGTACTTC. Amino acid sequence: CASSLDLAPYEQYF. Combining the CDR3 with reference TRBV7-9 and TRBJ2-7 gives the whole variable domain DTGVSQNPRHKITKRGQNVTFRCDPISEHNRLYWYRQTLGQGPEFLTYFQNEAQLEKSRLLSDRFSAERPKGSFSTLEIQRTEQGDSAMYLCASSLDLAPYEQYFGPGTRLTVT.

V and J are TRBV9 and TRBJ2-7; D is possibly TRBD1 (6 bases). CDR3 size: 12 residues. From germline, CDR1 is SGDLS and CDR2 YYNGEE. Trimming removed 8 bases from V and 6 bases from J, with 15 bases in between. The chain's CDR3 is CARPRQAPEQYV. The DNA of the CDR3 is TGTGCCAGGCCTCGACAGGCTCCCGAGCAGTACGTC.

This clonotype was seen a few times. V is TRBV25-1 and J is TRBJ2-3; D gene uncertain. CDR1 is MGHDK, CDR2 SYGVNS, per germline. The CDR3 sequence is 16 residues long. V was cut by 1 base and J by 0 bases, with 11 bases left in between. The CDR3 DNA is TGTGCCAGCAGTGAATGGGGTCGTACTAGCACAGATACGCAGTATTTT. Protein: CASSEWGRTSTDTQYF.

The chain employs TRBV27 and TRBJ2-7, with D hard to call. This CDR3 has 13 amino acids. Germline CDR1 MNHEY, CDR2 SMNVEV (reference sequence). Trimming stripped 3 bases from V and 3 bases from J, with 9 bases between. CDR3 DNA sequence: TGTGCCAGCAGTTTGGGCTGGTACTACGAGCAGTACTTC. Its protein product is CASSLGWYYEQYF.

The chain has TRBV6-1 and TRBJ1-1; possible D gene TRBD1, 6 bases. V lost 11 bases to trimming and J lost 0 bases, with 13 bases between them. Germline V gene sequence: CDR1 MNHNS, CDR2 SASEGT. This CDR3 is 13 amino acids long. The CDR3 protein is CACYRELNTEAFF. The CDR3, as DNA: TGTGCCTGTTACAGGGAATTGAACACTGAAGCTTTCTTT.

V is TRBV2 and J is TRBJ2-3, with D perhaps assigned TRBD1 or TRBD2 (5 bases each). Trimming took 0 bases from V and 3 from J, leaving 7 bases between them. The CDR3 extends over 14 amino acids. Germline CDR1 reads SNHLY; CDR2 reads FYNNEI. In nucleotides, the CDR3 is TGTGCCAGCAGTGAAGCCTGGGGGACAGATACGCAGTATTTT. It encodes CASSEAWGTDTQYF.

This clonotype was picked up a small number of times. This sequence joins TRBV10-3 and TRBJ1-1; D call uncertain. Germline CDR1 and CDR2: ENHRY and SYGVKD. Deletions cut 10 bases from V and 4 bases from J, with 13 bases between. The CDR3 length is 12 residues. The DNA for the CDR3 is TGTGCCACGGCGGATATCGGCACTGAAGCTTTCTTT. Protein sequence: CATADIGTEAFF.

The chain links TRBV7-2 to TRBJ2-6; D not certain. Trimming shortened V by 2 bases and J by 0 bases, and 11 bases separated the two germline ends. Germline V gene lookup returns CDR1 SGHTA and CDR2 FQGNSA. The CDR3 sequence is 17 residues long. The CDR3 region is CASSLLAVLSGANVLTF. The DNA for the CDR3 is TGTGCCAGCAGCTTATTGGCAGTCCTCTCTGGGGCCAACGTCCTGACTTTC.

The V call is TRBV7-9, the J call TRBJ2-1; D might be TRBD2 (5 bases). The germline V gene has CDR1 SEHNR and CDR2 FQNEAQ (reference sequence). The V end was cut by 7 bases, the J end by 10 bases, with 20 bases between. The CDR3 contains 14 residues. The CDR3 reads CASTREGGRLEQFF. CDR3 DNA: TGTGCCAGCACAAGGGAAGGCGGGCGACTCGAGCAGTTCTTC. Using reference TRBV7-9 and TRBJ2-1 for the parts outside the CDR3, the full variable domain is DTGVSQNPRHKITKRGQNVTFRCDPISEHNRLYWYRQTLGQGPEFLTYFQNEAQLEKSRLLSDRFSAERPKGSFSTLEIQRTEQGDSAMYLCASTREGGRLEQFFGPGTRLTVL.

This clonotype was seen only a few times. The V and J genes are TRBV7-9 and TRBJ2-3; D is uncertain. Germline V gene sequence: CDR1 SEHNR, CDR2 FQNEAQ (reference sequence). Trimming cost V 3 bases and J 4 bases, with 8 bases left between them. The CDR3 spans 13 residues. Here the CDR3 reads CASSFMGSDTQYF. The CDR3 DNA reads as TGTGCCAGCAGCTTCATGGGGTCAGATACGCAGTATTTT. The variable domain in full, completed from reference TRBV7-9 and TRBJ2-3, reads DTGVSQNPRHKITKRGQNVTFRCDPISEHNRLYWYRQTLGQGPEFLTYFQNEAQLEKSRLLSDRFSAERPKGSFSTLEIQRTEQGDSAMYLCASSFMGSDTQYFGPGTRLTVL.

This chain connects TRBV4-3 to TRBJ1-2; D ambiguous. CDR3 length: 12 residues. Germline V gives CDR1 LGHNA, CDR2 YSLEER. V was cut by 0 bases and J by 8 bases, with 7 bases left in between. DNA for the CDR3: TGCGCCAGCAGCCAAGAAGGGCTCGGCTACACCTTC. Translation: CASSQEGLGYTF.

This clonotype was counted many times. The CDR3 here is CASSWDRASTEAFF. In DNA form, the CDR3 reads TGTGCCAGCAGCTGGGACAGGGCCAGCACTGAAGCTTTCTTT. The chain combines TRBV7-2 with TRBJ1-1; 9 bases are a match to TRBD1. V lost 4 bases, J lost 4 bases, and 4 bases stayed unmatched. The CDR3 runs to 14 residues. The germline CDR1 and CDR2 sequences are SGHTA and FQGNSA. Supplemented by reference TRBV7-2 and TRBJ1-1, the full variable domain reads GAGVSQSPSNKVTEKGKDVELRCDPISGHTALYWYRQSLGQGLEFLIYFQGNSAPDKSGLPSDRFSAERTGGSVSTLTIQRTQQEDSAVYLCASSWDRASTEAFFGQGTRLTVV.

This clonotype was seen more than once but under ten times. The chain carries TRBV7-7 and TRBJ2-5; D remains ambiguous. Trimming removed 5 bases from V and 1 base from J, with 11 bases in between. The germline CDR1 and CDR2 sequences are SSHAT and FNYEAQ (reference sequence). This CDR3 comprises 14 residues. Here the CDR3 reads CASSPMGGQETQYF. The CDR3 bases are TGTGCCAGCAGCCCGATGGGTGGCCAAGAGACCCAGTACTTC. The full variable domain, rest sourced from reference TRBV7-7 and TRBJ2-5, is GAGVSQSPRYKVTKRGQDVTLRCDPISSHATLYWYQQALGQGPEFLTYFNYEAQPDKSGLPSDRFSAERPEGSISTLTIQRTEQRDSAMYRCASSPMGGQETQYFGPGTRLLVL.

This clonotype was counted between two and nine times. The CDR3 DNA follows: TGTGCCAGCACGGGACAGGGAAATGAAAAACTGTTTTTT. Amino acid sequence: CASTGQGNEKLFF. The chain recombines TRBV6-2 or TRBV6-3 with TRBJ1-4; 9 bases line up with TRBD1. The CDR3 length is 13 residues. The V and J ends lost 7 bases and 5 bases, in that order; junction bases with no gene match: 2. CDR1 and CDR2 from the germline V gene are MNHEY and SVGEGT.

V usage is TRBV24-1 and J usage is TRBJ1-4; D remains ambiguous. The CDR3 has 16 amino acids. Trimming shortened V by 2 bases and J by 7 bases, and 16 bases separated the two germline ends. Germline loops: CDR1 KGHDR, CDR2 SFDVKD. CDR3 bases: TGTGCCACCAGTGATTACAAGGGCGCGGGAGCTGAAAAACTGTTTTTT. Translating it yields CATSDYKGAGAEKLFF.

The sample holds a few counts of this clonotype. V and J are TRBV5-4 and TRBJ2-5, with D possibly matching TRBD2 (6 bases). CDR1 SGHNT and CDR2 YYREEE come from the germline V gene (reference sequence). This CDR3 has 15 residues. V lost 1 base to trimming and J lost 0 bases, with 10 bases between them. The CDR3 DNA reads TGTGCCAGCAGCTTGAGCGGGCGGTACCAAGAGACCCAGTACTTC. This translates into CASSLSGRYQETQYF.

This clonotype was observed a handful of times. The V gene is TRBV5-1, the J gene TRBJ2-7; unclear D gene. From germline, CDR1 is SGHRS and CDR2 YFSETQ. The CDR3 sequence is 14 residues long. V lost 4 bases, J lost 0 bases, and 11 bases lay in between. CDR3 nucleotide sequence: TGCGCCAGCAGCCTCAGGCCGAGCTCCTACGAGCAGTACTTC. Protein sequence: CASSLRPSSYEQYF.

This clonotype was picked up a small number of times. The gene calls are TRBV29-1 and TRBJ1-2; TRBD1 might be the D (5 bases). Germline lookup yields CDR1 SQVTM and CDR2 ANQGSEA. CDR3 length: 16 residues. The V gene lost 1 base and the J gene lost 0 bases, with 15 bases spanning the gap. The CDR3 is CSVEGQRGRANYGYTF. CDR3 nucleotide sequence: TGCAGCGTTGAAGGGCAGCGGGGCCGAGCTAACTATGGCTACACCTTC. Filled out from reference TRBV29-1 and TRBJ1-2, the complete variable domain reads SAVISQKPSRDICQRGTSLTIQCQVDSQVTMMFWYRQQPGQSLTLIATANQGSEATYESGFVIDKFPISRPNLTFSTLTVSNMSPEDSSIYLCSVEGQRGRANYGYTFGSGTRLTVV.

The genes are TRBV6-2 or TRBV6-3 and TRBJ2-5; 7 bases line up with TRBD1. The junction had 3 bases not matched to a gene; V was cut back by 6 bases and J by 2 bases. Germline V gives CDR1 MNHEY, CDR2 SVGEGT. This CDR3 has 13 residues. The CDR3 sequence: CASRLQGQETQYF. DNA of the CDR3: TGTGCCAGCAGATTACAGGGGCAAGAGACCCAGTACTTC.

There are a few counts of this clonotype. The gene calls are TRBV7-2 and TRBJ1-2; the match to TRBD1 covers 7 bases. The germline gives CDR1 SGHTA, CDR2 FQGNSA. J gave up 3 bases and V 5 bases, and 9 bases lay outside the gene matches. The CDR3 spans 15 residues. The CDR3 sequence: CASSHVDRAHYGYTF. The DNA of the CDR3 is TGTGCCAGCAGCCACGTTGACAGGGCCCACTATGGCTACACCTTC.

This chain connects TRBV12-3 or TRBV12-4 to TRBJ2-5; D may be TRBD1 (5 bases). Trimming shortened V by 1 base and J by 5 bases, and 20 bases separated the two germline ends. The CDR3 loop spans 17 amino acids. CDR3 in DNA: TGTGCCAGCAGTTTAGGGTGGGGCGTCCCCCGTGGGGAGACCCAGTACTTC. Encoded protein: CASSLGWGVPRGETQYF.

V gene TRBV19 combines with J gene TRBJ1-2; D ambiguous. This CDR3 is built from 13 residues. Germline lookup yields CDR1 LNHDA and CDR2 SQIVND (reference sequence). Trimming took off 5 bases at V and 4 bases at J, with 11 bases between the two ends. Here the CDR3 reads CASSPVRLYGYTF. The CDR3 region has the DNA TGTGCCAGTAGTCCCGTCAGACTCTATGGCTACACCTTC.

The chain carries TRBV10-3 and TRBJ2-5; TRBD1 agrees at 7 bases. CDR3 size: 13 residues. The V and J ends lost 11 bases and 0 bases, in that order; junction bases with no gene match: 6. The germline V gene encodes CDR1 ENHRY and CDR2 SYGVKD. The CDR3 spells CAVATGDQETQYF. CDR3 sequence (DNA): TGTGCCGTCGCTACAGGGGACCAAGAGACCCAGTACTTC.

This chain uses TRBV5-1 with TRBJ2-3; TRBD2 aligns across 10 bases. Unmatched junction bases numbered 5, after V lost 5 bases and J lost 5 bases. The CDR3 length is 14 residues. Germline lookup yields CDR1 SGHRS and CDR2 YFSETQ. CDR3 sequence reads: CASSSGGLGDTQYF. As DNA, the CDR3 is TGCGCCAGCAGTAGCGGGGGGCTGGGAGATACGCAGTATTTT.

The table lists this clonotype with a few counts. The chain links TRBV5-1 to TRBJ2-5; 14 positions match TRBD2. Trimming removed 4 bases from V and 5 bases from J; junction bases left unmatched: 4. The CDR3 length is 15 residues. Germline assignment: CDR1 SGHRS and CDR2 YFSETQ. The CDR3 protein is CASSAGLAGVETQYF. CDR3 DNA sequence: TGCGCCAGCAGCGCGGGACTAGCGGGGGTTGAGACCCAGTACTTC. Variable domain in full (rest from reference TRBV5-1 and TRBJ2-5): KAGVTQTPRYLIKTRGQQVTLSCSPISGHRSVSWYQQTPGQGLQFLFEYFSETQRNKGNFPGRFSGRQFSNSRSEMNVSTLELGDSALYLCASSAGLAGVETQYFGPGTRLLVL.